These 11 T cell receptor beta chains were all obtained from the same sample, sequenced in a study of blood T cell repertoires in COVID-19. Method: immunoSEQ multiplex PCR; TCRdb's copy keeps in-frame clones and lacks some. The sample lists 200,000 to 250,000 clones, about 93% occurring once. Sequencing was carried out using peripheral blood. The receptors were gathered from a man between 60 and 70 years old with COVID-19, enrolled during active disease.

This chain joins TRBV4-2 and TRBJ2-2, with TRBD1 as a possible D gene (5 bases). Looked up from germline, CDR1 is LGHNA and CDR2 is YNFKEQ. The CDR3 sequence is 16 residues long. Trimming left V 0 bases short and J 5 bases short, with 13 bases between. Here the CDR3 reads CASSQDRRVETGELFF. CDR3 coding DNA: TGTGCCAGCAGCCAAGATCGCAGGGTTGAAACCGGGGAGCTGTTTTTT.

The rearrangement links TRBV6-5 to TRBJ1-1, with a weak D call TRBD1 (6 bases). V lost 0 bases to trimming and J lost 3 bases, with 11 bases between them. The CDR3 consists of 15 residues. The germline V gene has CDR1 MNHEY and CDR2 SVGAGI. CDR3 protein: CASSYSWDIDTEAFF. The CDR3 DNA follows: TGTGCCAGCAGTTACTCTTGGGACATCGACACTGAAGCTTTCTTT.

The chain links TRBV9 to TRBJ2-3; 8 bases agree with TRBD2. CDR1 is SGDLS and CDR2 is YYNGEE in the germline V gene. J was trimmed by 1 base and V by 0 bases; bases with no gene match: 4. The CDR3 has 16 amino acids. CDR3 DNA sequence: TGTGCCAGCAGCGTAGGTAGCGGGATACGCACAGATACGCAGTATTTT. It is translated as CASSVGSGIRTDTQYF.

J is TRBJ2-2 and V is TRBV28; D is perhaps TRBD1 (6 bases). Germline V CDR1 and CDR2: MDHEN, SYDVKM. This CDR3 spans 15 amino acids. V lost 7 bases and J lost 1, with 13 bases in between. CDR3 sequence reads: CASNPGAGNTGELFF. CDR3 nucleotide sequence: TGTGCCAGCAACCCAGGGGCAGGGAACACCGGGGAGCTGTTTTTT.

The V and J genes are TRBV7-2 and TRBJ2-3; D call uncertain. V was clipped by 5 bases and J by 2 bases, with 8 bases between them. The CDR3 contains 13 residues. Germline V gives CDR1 SGHTA, CDR2 FQGNSA. The CDR3 DNA sequence: TGTGCCAGCAGCAAGCCCCCCACAGATACGCAGTATTTT. Its protein is CASSKPPTDTQYF. Looking up the rest from reference TRBV7-2 and TRBJ2-3 gives the full variable domain: GAGVSQSPSNKVTEKGKDVELRCDPISGHTALYWYRQSLGQGLEFLIYFQGNSAPDKSGLPSDRFSAERTGGSVSTLTIQRTQQEDSAVYLCASSKPPTDTQYFGPGTRLTVL.

This chain links TRBV30 with TRBJ1-2, with 9 bases lining up with TRBD1. Germline CDR1 reads GTSNPN; CDR2 reads SVGIG (reference sequence). This CDR3 is 12 amino acids long. V was clipped by 2 bases and J by 8 bases; unmatched bases: 3. The CDR3 region has the DNA TGTGCCTGGAGTATCACAGGGGGCGGCTACACCTTC. It is translated as CAWSITGGGYTF.

CDR3 sequence (DNA): TGTGCCAGCAGTCCCCGGACAGTGGATGAAAAACTGTTTTTT. This codes for CASSPRTVDEKLFF. This sequence joins TRBV6-6 and TRBJ1-4; D is possibly TRBD1 (6 bases). Germline loops: CDR1 MNHNY, CDR2 SVGAGI (reference sequence). The CDR3 contains 14 residues. V lost 5 bases, J lost 6 bases, and 13 bases lay in between.

The V and J genes are TRBV18 and TRBJ1-5; D uncertain. The germline V gene has CDR1 KGHSH and CDR2 LQKENI. The CDR3 has 14 amino acids. Trimming shortened V by 1 base and J by 7 bases, and 11 bases separated the two germline ends. CDR3 in amino acids: CASSPREGSQPQHF. CDR3 bases: TGTGCCAGCTCACCACGAGAGGGCAGCCAGCCCCAGCATTTT.

This clone showed up just once. The J gene is TRBJ1-4, the V gene TRBV9; the match to TRBD1 covers 7 bases. Trimming cost V 0 bases and J 8 bases; bases outside gene matches: 7. This CDR3 contains 15 residues. CDR1 is SGDLS, CDR2 YYNGEE, per germline. Here the CDR3 DNA reads TGTGCCAGCAGCGTAGATGACAGGGTTTTAGAAAAACTGTTTTTT. This translates into CASSVDDRVLEKLFF.

J is TRBJ1-2 and V is TRBV6-6; D unclear. The CDR3 runs to 13 residues. Deletions cut 5 bases from V and 1 base from J, with 8 bases between. Per the germline V gene, CDR1 is MNHNY and CDR2 is SVGAGI (reference sequence). CDR3 protein: CASSAQLNYGYTF. The CDR3 nucleotides are TGTGCCAGCAGTGCACAGCTTAACTATGGCTACACCTTC.

This clone showed up just a few times. V is TRBV19 and J is TRBJ2-2; the match to TRBD2 covers 8 bases. The CDR3 has 15 amino acids. Germline V gene data show CDR1 as LNHDA and CDR2 as SQIVND (reference sequence). Losses at the gene ends were 6 bases for V and 2 bases for J; bases not matched to a gene: 5. This CDR3 is CASSLRTSNTGELFF. As DNA, the CDR3 is TGTGCCAGTAGCCTTCGGACTAGCAACACCGGGGAGCTGTTTTTT.